One sample yielded the 3 T cell receptor beta chains listed below, sequenced in a study of cytomegalovirus exposure and HLA in healthy donors. It was with 60 Vbeta and 13 Jbeta primers that the PCR ran. Using immunoSEQ multiplex PCR, the repertoire was profiled, and TCRdb retains in-frame clones only, with some absent. The sample holds 180,000 or so clones; about four fifths are singletons and the top ten take about 3%. Sequences were obtained from PBMCs. These TCRs come from a female donor in good health and CMV-seronegative.

The J gene is TRBJ2-1, the V gene TRBV9; D possibly corresponds to TRBD2 (7 bases). The V end was cut by 0 bases, the J end by 4 bases, with 14 bases between. Germline assignment: CDR1 SGDLS and CDR2 YYNGEE. This CDR3 has 16 amino acids. The CDR3 sequence: CASSVDLGGPYNEQFF. Written as DNA, the CDR3 is TGTGCCAGCAGCGTAGATCTGGGGGGGCCTTACAATGAGCAGTTCTTC.

This clone was detected only once. The chain uses TRBV6-1 and TRBJ2-1; 8 bases fit TRBD2. V lost 7 bases, J lost 6 bases, and 5 bases stayed unmatched. CDR1 and CDR2 from the germline V gene are MNHNS and SASEGT. The CDR3 runs 13 residues. The CDR3 bases are TGTGCCAGCATGCGGGGGGCGCCCAATGAGCAGTTCTTC. The encoded protein is CASMRGAPNEQFF.

This clone was counted between two and nine times. The chain employs TRBV27 and TRBJ1-5, with 7 bases aligning to TRBD1. CDR1 and CDR2 (germline): MNHEY, SMNVEV (reference sequence). V lost 5 bases, J lost 7 bases, and 5 bases stayed unmatched. The length of the CDR3 is 13 residues. The CDR3 DNA reads TGTGCCAGCAGTATACAGGGGCGACAGCCCCAGCATTTT. Encoded protein: CASSIQGRQPQHF.